Listed here are 25 T cell receptor beta chains from one sample, sequenced in a study of blood T cell repertoires in COVID-19. Clones were sequenced by immunoSEQ multiplex PCR, and TCRdb holds only the in-frame ones, with some missing. The table lists 70,000 or so clones, around 86% of them singletons. The sample taken for sequencing was peripheral blood. These receptors all come from a man aged 80 or over with acute or convalescent COVID-19.

The V and J genes are TRBV30 and TRBJ1-5, with D possibly TRBD1 on 5 matching bases. V dropped 2 bases and J dropped 7 bases, with 15 bases sitting between them. This CDR3 comprises 14 residues. The V gene's germline CDR1 is GTSNPN and CDR2 SVGIG (reference sequence). The CDR3 here is CAWSMGGASQPQHF. The CDR3 nucleotides are TGTGCCTGGAGTATGGGGGGAGCTTCGCAGCCCCAGCATTTT.

The V gene is TRBV3-1 (or the pseudogene TRBV3-2), the J gene TRBJ1-2, with D possibly TRBD1 on 5 matching bases. Trimming took 3 bases from V and 8 from J, leaving 7 bases between them. CDR1 LGHDT and CDR2 YNNKEL come from the germline V gene (reference sequence). This CDR3 has 11 amino acids. The CDR3 DNA sequence: TGTGCCAGCAGCCAGCAGGGCGGCTACACCTTC. It yields the protein CASSQQGGYTF.

The chain employs TRBV6-5 and TRBJ1-2; weak D call: TRBD1 (6 bases). V was clipped by 2 bases and J by 5 bases, with 15 bases between them. This CDR3 is built from 15 residues. CDR1 is MNHEY and CDR2 is SVGAGI in the germline V gene. CDR3 sequence reads: CASSYGGSSSYGYTF. In DNA, the CDR3 is TGTGCCAGCAGTTACGGGGGCAGTTCGTCTTATGGCTACACCTTC.

This clone was counted only a few times. V usage is TRBV19 and J usage is TRBJ2-1; 11 bases line up with TRBD2. Germline trimming cut 7 bases from V and 10 bases from J; bases unmatched to any gene: 15. Germline V CDR1 and CDR2: LNHDA, SQIVND (reference sequence). This CDR3 spans 16 amino acids. CDR3 residues: CASTLLASGRIEEQFF. CDR3 in DNA: TGTGCCAGTACACTGTTGGCTAGCGGGAGGATTGAAGAGCAGTTCTTC. The variable domain in full, with the rest retrieved from reference TRBV19 and TRBJ2-1, is DGGITQSPKYLFRKEGQNVTLSCEQNLNHDAMYWYRQDPGQGLRLIYYSQIVNDFQKGDIAEGYSVSREKKESFPLTVTSAQKNPTAFYLCASTLLASGRIEEQFFGPGTRLTVL.

The rearrangement links TRBV5-1 to TRBJ1-5, with D perhaps matching TRBD1 (6 bases). Germline-derived CDR1 and CDR2 are SGHRS and YFSETQ. V was shortened by 3 bases and J by 6 bases, with 10 bases between the two germline ends. This CDR3 is 13 amino acids long. The CDR3 DNA sequence: TGCGCCAGCAGCTCCACAGGGTTTCAGCCCCAGCATTTT. This codes for CASSSTGFQPQHF. The complete variable domain, with remaining parts taken from reference TRBV5-1 and TRBJ1-5, reads KAGVTQTPRYLIKTRGQQVTLSCSPISGHRSVSWYQQTPGQGLQFLFEYFSETQRNKGNFPGRFSGRQFSNSRSEMNVSTLELGDSALYLCASSSTGFQPQHFGDGTRLSIL.

V gene TRBV19 combines with J gene TRBJ1-2; D unresolved. The CDR3 runs 12 residues. Germline CDR1 LNHDA, CDR2 SQIVND (reference sequence). The V end lost 5 bases, the J end lost 8 bases, and 12 bases lay between the germline ends. CDR3 region: CASSDSRGGYTF. The CDR3, as DNA: TGTGCCAGTAGTGATAGCCGAGGAGGCTACACCTTC.

This chain joins TRBV11-3 and TRBJ1-1, with D tentatively TRBD1 (5 bases). Germline V gives CDR1 SGHNT, CDR2 YENEEA. The CDR3 is 11 amino acids. The V end lost 6 bases, the J end lost 6 bases, and 8 bases lay between the germline ends. The chain's CDR3 is CASRKGAEAFF. CDR3 DNA: TGTGCCAGCAGGAAAGGGGCTGAAGCTTTCTTT.

The chain is built from TRBV3-1 (or the pseudogene TRBV3-2) and TRBJ1-4; TRBD1 agrees at 8 bases. With V trimmed by 1 base and J by 8 bases, 6 bases remained unmatched. The CDR3 runs 15 residues. The germline CDR1 and CDR2 sequences are LGHDT and YNNKEL (reference sequence). In nucleotides, the CDR3 is TGTGCCAGCAGCCAAGCAGGGGGCCGTGGGGAAAAACTGTTTTTT. It is translated as CASSQAGGRGEKLFF.

V gene TRBV6-2 or TRBV6-3 combines with J gene TRBJ2-1, with a possible D match to TRBD2 (6 bases). In germline, CDR1 is MNHEY, CDR2 SVGEGT. The CDR3 covers 15 residues. Trimming removed 1 base at V and 4 bases at J, with 11 bases between. As DNA, the CDR3 is TGTGCCAGCAGTTACTTATCGGGAGCTTACAATGAGCAGTTCTTC. It yields the protein CASSYLSGAYNEQFF.

This sequence joins TRBV2 and TRBJ1-1; D might be TRBD1 (5 bases). Trimming removed 5 bases from V and 7 bases from J, with 11 bases in between. Germline-derived CDR1 and CDR2 are SNHLY and FYNNEI. CDR3 length equals 12 residues. The CDR3 loop is CASSLDRFEAFF. CDR3 nucleotide sequence: TGTGCCAGCAGTCTCGACAGATTTGAAGCTTTCTTT.

The J gene is TRBJ2-3, the V gene TRBV6-5; D ambiguous. The CDR3 loop spans 15 amino acids. The V end was cut by 7 bases, the J end by 3 bases, with 17 bases between. Germline assignment: CDR1 MNHEY and CDR2 SVGAGI. The CDR3 here is CASTQSGYGTDTQYF. In DNA form, the CDR3 reads TGTGCCAGCACCCAAAGTGGGTACGGGACAGATACGCAGTATTTT.

This clone was seen only once. This chain connects TRBV25-1 to TRBJ1-6; D gene unclear. Trimming took off 3 bases at V and 7 bases at J, with 7 bases between the two ends. CDR3 length: 13 amino acids. Germline assignment: CDR1 MGHDK and CDR2 SYGVNS. CDR3 DNA: TGTGCCAGCAGTGACGGAGTGAATTCACCCCTCCACTTT. Encoded protein: CASSDGVNSPLHF.

This chain uses TRBV15 with TRBJ2-7, with 9 bases matching TRBD2. Germline V lookup: CDR1 LNHNV, CDR2 YYDKDF (reference sequence). Unmatched junction bases numbered 6, after V lost 8 bases and J lost 1 base. The CDR3 is 14 amino acids. The CDR3 is CATRGTSNSYEQYF. DNA of the CDR3: TGTGCCACCCGAGGGACTAGCAATTCCTACGAGCAGTACTTC.

The chain links TRBV15 to TRBJ1-1; 11 nucleotides match TRBD1. This CDR3 contains 15 residues. In germline, CDR1 is LNHNV, CDR2 YYDKDF (reference sequence). Trimming took 7 bases from V and 5 from J; bases not matched to a gene: 9. CDR3: CATNADRGRVTEAFF. CDR3 nucleotides: TGTGCCACCAACGCGGACAGGGGGCGGGTGACTGAAGCTTTCTTT.

The CDR3 region is CSASKQQYTEAFF. DNA of the CDR3: TGCAGTGCTAGTAAACAGCAGTACACTGAAGCTTTCTTT. The chain recombines TRBV20-1 with TRBJ1-1, with D hard to call. CDR1 is DFQATT, CDR2 SNEGSKA, per germline (reference sequence). This CDR3 is 13 amino acids long. Trimming took off 3 bases at V and 3 bases at J, with 11 bases between the two ends.

The chain joins TRBV19 to TRBJ1-5; a possible D gene is TRBD1 (5 bases). With 6 bases removed from V and 5 bases from J, the gap between germline ends came to 11 bases. CDR1 is LNHDA and CDR2 is SQIVND in the germline V gene (reference sequence). The CDR3 covers 13 residues. Here the CDR3 DNA reads TGTGCCAGTAGGTTCCTAGGGGATCAGCCCCAGCATTTT. This gives the protein CASRFLGDQPQHF.

The chain combines TRBV7-6 with TRBJ2-1; 10 bases line up with TRBD2. Trimming cost V 3 bases and J 7 bases; bases outside gene matches: 6. There are 15 residues in the CDR3. Germline lookup yields CDR1 SGHVS and CDR2 FNYEAQ. DNA for the CDR3: TGTGCCAGCAGCTTCCTAGCGGGAGAGGGTAATGAGCAGTTCTTC. Protein product: CASSFLAGEGNEQFF.

Remarks on this clone: Within the sample, other DNA sequences also encode this same CDR3. V is TRBV30 and J is TRBJ1-5, with 9 positions matching TRBD1. This CDR3 spans 15 amino acids. V dropped 2 bases and J dropped 1; count of bases not matched to a gene: 3. CDR1 is GTSNPN, CDR2 SVGIG, per germline (reference sequence). CDR3 sequence reads: CAWSTGQGSNQPQHF. In DNA form, the CDR3 reads TGTGCCTGGAGTACGGGACAGGGAAGCAATCAGCCCCAGCATTTT.

V gene TRBV27 combines with J gene TRBJ2-7; 13 bases match TRBD2. Per germline, CDR1 MNHEY and CDR2 SMNVEV (reference sequence). J lost 5 bases, V lost 6 bases, and 7 bases had no gene match. The CDR3 consists of 15 residues. DNA for the CDR3: TGTGCCAGCAGCTCACTAGCGGGAGGGCCCCACGAGCAGTACTTC. It encodes CASSSLAGGPHEQYF.

The gene calls are TRBV19 and TRBJ2-1, with 7 nucleotides matching TRBD2. V trimming: 5 bases; J trimming: 8 bases; junction bases outside the gene matches: 12. The germline CDR1 and CDR2 sequences are LNHDA and SQIVND (reference sequence). This CDR3 region has 15 residues. The CDR3 DNA sequence: TGTGCCAGTAGTCCCCCCCCCGGGAGGAGCTATGAGCAGTTCTTC. Amino acid sequence: CASSPPPGRSYEQFF.

This chain joins TRBV11-3 and TRBJ2-2, with 8 bases identical to TRBD1. Germline CDR1 reads SGHNT; CDR2 reads YENEEA. V gave up 3 bases and J gave up 5 bases; unmatched junction bases: 8. The CDR3 runs to 16 residues. In DNA, the CDR3 is TGTGCCAGCAGCTTTCCGACAGGGGAGGTTACCGGGGAGCTGTTTTTT. Its translation is CASSFPTGEVTGELFF.

The rearrangement joins TRBV12-5 to TRBJ1-1; TRBD1 is a possible D gene (5 bases). CDR1 is LGHNT, CDR2 FRNRAP, per germline. This CDR3 spans 13 amino acids. Trimming removed 2 bases at V and 7 bases at J, with 11 bases between. CDR3 region: CASGLPYRSEAFF. The DNA for the CDR3 is TGTGCTAGTGGTTTGCCCTACAGGAGTGAAGCTTTCTTT. Drawing the rest from reference TRBV12-5 and TRBJ1-1, the complete variable domain is DARVTQTPRHKVTEMGQEVTMRCQPILGHNTVFWYRQTMMQGLELLAYFRNRAPLDDSGMPKDRFSAEMPDATLATLKIQPSEPRDSAVYFCASGLPYRSEAFFGQGTRLTVV.

The chain recombines TRBV7-9 with TRBJ1-2; TRBD1 aligns across 7 bases. The germline CDR1 and CDR2 sequences are SEHNR and FQNEAQ (reference sequence). Unmatched junction bases numbered 8, after V lost 5 bases and J lost 5 bases. The CDR3 length is 14 residues. CDR3 nucleotide sequence: TGTGCCAGCAGCCTCCAGGGGGGAGGATATGGCTACACCTTC. Translated: CASSLQGGGYGYTF.

The chain couples TRBV2 to TRBJ1-5; 10 positions match TRBD1. This CDR3 spans 18 amino acids. Unmatched junction bases numbered 9, after V lost 4 bases and J lost 0 bases. The germline V gene encodes CDR1 SNHLY and CDR2 FYNNEI. Here the CDR3 reads CASSARTGGTYSNQPQHF. CDR3 nucleotide sequence: TGTGCCAGCAGTGCCCGGACAGGGGGGACGTATAGCAATCAGCCCCAGCATTTT.

This rearrangement joins TRBV9 to TRBJ1-6; TRBD1 might be the D (5 bases). The germline V and J ends were trimmed by 0 bases and 9 bases, with 13 bases remaining between them. The CDR3 extends over 15 amino acids. CDR1 is SGDLS and CDR2 is YYNGEE in the germline V gene. CDR3 DNA sequence: TGTGCCAGCAGCGTAGACCAGGGTGGTGGTTCACCCCTCCACTTT. Translated: CASSVDQGGGSPLHF.